Listed below are T cell receptor beta chains from one sample, sequenced in a study of beta chain features in type 1 diabetes. Sequencing was performed with immunoSEQ multiplex PCR; in TCRdb, only in-frame clones are kept and a portion is missing. The table has around 160,000 clones, 8% to 9.5% seen once. Sequenced: central memory CD4+ T cells from blood. These receptors were obtained from a woman aged 18-30 years with type 1 diabetes. The CDR3 runs from the conserved cysteine through the conserved F or W. A D gene is named only where the DNA matches it firmly. For some rows the clone size is stated as once, few or many, or as a class when expanded; others skip it.

d_gene	j_gene	abundance	v_gene	CDR3aa	CDR3nt
.	TRBJ1-6	many	TRBV23-1	CASSQSWRPRYNSPLHF	TGCGCCAGCAGTCAATCGTGGCGCCCGCGGTATAATTCACCCCTCCACTTT
.	TRBJ2-3	.	TRBV5-1	CASSLDARASTDTQYF	TGCGCCAGCAGCTTGGATGCGCGGGCTAGCACAGATACGCAGTATTTT
.	TRBJ1-1	few	TRBV10-3	CAIGDLGNTEAFF	TGTGCCATAGGGGACTTGGGGAACACTGAAGCTTTCTTT
TRBD1	TRBJ1-2	.	TRBV7-2	CASSFGRGHGYTF	TGTGCCAGCAGCTTCGGCAGGGGGCACGGCTACACCTTC
TRBD1	TRBJ1-1	.	TRBV5-6	CASSLPGTDNTEAFF	TGTGCCAGCAGCTTGCCCGGGACAGATAACACTGAAGCTTTCTTT
TRBD2	TRBJ2-5	.	TRBV11-3	CASSLRLAEETQYF	TGTGCCAGCAGCTTAAGGCTAGCGGAAGAGACCCAGTACTTC
TRBD1	TRBJ1-1	few	TRBV29-1	CSVTGDSGDTEAFF	TGCAGCGTGACAGGGGACAGTGGAGACACTGAAGCTTTCTTT
TRBD2	TRBJ2-7	.	TRBV7-9	CASSQTSGRAVGEQYF	TGTGCCAGCAGCCAGACTAGCGGGAGGGCCGTCGGAGAGCAGTACTTC
.	TRBJ1-6	few	TRBV10-3	CAISDRVQGSPLHF	TGTGCCATCAGTGACAGGGTTCAGGGATCACCCCTCCACTTT
.	TRBJ2-5	.	TRBV29-1	CSVRTGSQETQYF	TGCAGCGTCAGAACAGGGTCCCAAGAGACCCAGTACTTC
TRBD1	TRBJ2-1	few	TRBV28	CASSLTTGGSWEQFF	TGTGCCAGCAGTTTAACAACAGGGGGCTCGTGGGAGCAGTTCTTC
.	TRBJ2-1	.	TRBV2	CARTPRLVF	TGTGCCAGAACCCCCAGGCTGGTCTTC
.	TRBJ2-7	.	TRBV28	CASQGTPSYEQYF	TGTGCCAGCCAGGGGACACCATCTTACGAGCAGTACTTC
.	TRBJ1-1	few	TRBV18	CASHGGGTEAFF	TGTGCCAGCCACGGGGGGGGCACTGAAGCTTTCTTT
TRBD1	TRBJ1-1	few	TRBV4-3	CASSPVWTGSTEAFF	TGCGCCAGCAGCCCCGTCTGGACAGGTTCGACTGAAGCTTTCTTT
.	TRBJ2-1	.	TRBV29-1	CSVENGASNEQFF	TGCAGCGTTGAAAATGGGGCTAGTAATGAGCAGTTCTTC
.	TRBJ1-1	few	TRBV6-5	CASSYDYRASLAFF	TGTGCCAGCAGTTACGATTACAGGGCGAGTTTAGCTTTCTTT
.	TRBJ1-2	.	TRBV5-6	CASSLTEDSPYTF	TGTGCCAGCAGCTTGACGGAAGACAGCCCCTACACCTTC
TRBD2	TRBJ2-5	.	TRBV4-1	CASSLPGPPGLARETQYF	TGCGCCAGCAGCCTCCCAGGACCCCCGGGACTAGCCCGGGAGACCCAGTACTTC
TRBD1	TRBJ2-7	.	TRBV5-4	CASSRDSYEQYF	TGTGCCAGCAGCCGGGACAGCTACGAGCAGTACTTC
TRBD1	TRBJ2-5	few	TRBV25-1	CASYETGAEETQYF	TGTGCCAGCTACGAAACAGGGGCCGAAGAGACCCAGTACTTC
.	TRBJ2-1	.	TRBV7-9	CASSLGRTSSNEQFF	TGTGCCAGCAGCTTAGGTAGAACTAGCAGCAATGAGCAGTTCTTC
.	TRBJ2-2	few	TRBV11-1	CASSSTTYRERGGELFF	TGTGCCAGCAGCTCCACCACTTACAGGGAGCGCGGCGGGGAGCTGTTTTTT
TRBD1	TRBJ2-5	few	TRBV28	CASGGQGETQYF	TGTGCCAGTGGTGGACAGGGAGAGACCCAGTACTTC
TRBD2	TRBJ2-7	.	TRBV25-1	CASSGGLAGVSEQYF	TGTGCCAGCAGTGGGGGACTAGCGGGAGTCAGCGAGCAGTACTTC
TRBD2	TRBJ2-3	.	TRBV4-3	CASSQGAGGSGGRQYF	TGCGCCAGCAGCCAAGGGGCGGGAGGTAGCGGGGGTAGGCAGTATTTT
.	TRBJ2-6	few	TRBV4-1	CASSQGSFSSGANVLTF	TGCGCCAGCAGCCAAGGGAGTTTCTCCTCTGGGGCCAACGTCCTGACTTTC
.	TRBJ2-7	.	TRBV4-3	CASSQSRQELNF	TGCGCCAGCAGCCAATCTCGGCAGGAATTGAACTTC
.	TRBJ2-3	.	TRBV11-2	CASSQHSTADTQYF	TGTGCCAGCAGCCAACACTCGACAGCGGATACGCAGTATTTT
.	TRBJ2-1	.	TRBV4-3	CASSQDGPQTATYNEQFF	TGCGCCAGCAGCCAAGATGGCCCCCAGACAGCGACCTACAATGAGCAGTTCTTC
.	TRBJ2-3	.	TRBV7-2	CASSSIGGIGGTQYF	TGTGCCAGCAGCTCGATCGGGGGAATCGGCGGGACGCAGTATTTT
.	TRBJ1-2	few	TRBV9	CASSAGVSGYTF	TGTGCCAGCAGCGCAGGGGTGAGTGGCTACACCTTC
TRBD2	TRBJ2-5	few	TRBV30	CAWARLAIQETQYF	TGTGCCTGGGCCCGACTAGCGATCCAAGAGACCCAGTACTTC
.	TRBJ2-4	.	TRBV15	CATSRVGAGYRADIQYF	TGTGCCACCAGCAGAGTGGGGGCTGGGTACAGGGCCGACATTCAGTACTTC
.	TRBJ2-1	.	TRBV5-1	CASSTAHSGFDEQFF	TGCGCCAGCAGCACCGCGCACTCCGGGTTTGATGAGCAGTTCTTC
TRBD2	TRBJ2-5	few	TRBV5-1	CASSYGLAAKQETQYF	TGCGCCAGCAGTTATGGACTAGCGGCGAAACAAGAGACCCAGTACTTC
TRBD1	TRBJ1-2	many	TRBV7-2	CASSSGQGGGYTF	TGTGCCAGCAGCTCTGGACAGGGGGGTGGCTACACCTTC
.	TRBJ1-4	.	TRBV5-1	CASSRQTGSNEKLFF	TGCGCCAGCAGTCGGCAGACAGGTTCTAATGAAAAACTGTTTTTT
.	TRBJ2-7	many	TRBV28	CASSWEVGYEQYF	TGTGCCAGCAGTTGGGAGGTTGGCTACGAGCAGTACTTC
TRBD1	TRBJ1-4	few	TRBV4-3	CASSQITGAVSEKLFF	TGCGCCAGCAGCCAGATCACAGGGGCGGTTTCTGAAAAACTGTTTTTT
.	TRBJ1-2	.	TRBV7-2	CASSSTTLGRGYTF	TGTGCCAGCAGCTCGACGACACTGGGTCGTGGCTACACCTTC
.	TRBJ2-3	.	TRBV25-1	CASSDGPPGTQYF	TGTGCCAGCAGTGACGGCCCCCCGGGTACGCAGTATTTT
.	TRBJ2-1	few	TRBV18	CASSPPQGSRNEQFF	TGTGCCAGCTCACCACCGCAGGGTAGTAGGAATGAGCAGTTCTTC
.	TRBJ2-6	few	TRBV2	CASEDTSSGANVLTF	TGTGCCAGCGAGGACACCTCCTCTGGGGCCAACGTCCTGACTTTC
.	TRBJ2-3	.	TRBV18	CASSPVESTDTQYF	TGTGCCAGCTCACCAGTGGAGAGCACAGATACGCAGTATTTT
.	TRBJ1-5	.	TRBV6-1	CASSDRLAQHF	TGTGCCAGCAGTGACAGGTTGGCCCAGCATTTT
.	TRBJ2-1	.	TRBV7-3	CASSPSGQEQFF	TGTGCCAGCAGCCCCTCTGGGCAGGAGCAGTTCTTC
TRBD1	TRBJ2-1	few	TRBV7-3	CASSHRQGAYNEQFF	TGTGCCAGCAGTCACCGACAGGGGGCCTACAATGAGCAGTTCTTC
.	TRBJ2-7	few	TRBV4-3	CASSQEEDYEQYF	TGCGCCAGCAGCCAAGAGGAGGATTACGAGCAGTACTTC
.	TRBJ1-2	few	TRBV16	CASSQGTVYGYTF	TGTGCCAGCAGCCAAGGGACTGTCTATGGCTACACCTTC
.	TRBJ2-3	.	TRBV5-1	CASSTDSSDTQYF	TGCGCCAGCAGCACCGACAGTTCAGATACGCAGTATTTT
.	TRBJ2-1	.	TRBV9	CASSPFPLAALSYNEQFF	TGTGCCAGCAGCCCGTTCCCCTTAGCGGCACTCTCCTACAATGAGCAGTTCTTC
.	TRBJ2-5	.	TRBV27	CASSYGSGETQYF	TGTGCCAGCAGTTACGGGAGCGGAGAGACCCAGTACTTC
TRBD1	TRBJ2-7	.	TRBV5-1	CASSLRQGYEQYF	TGCGCCAGCAGCTTAAGACAGGGGTACGAGCAGTACTTC
.	TRBJ1-2	.	TRBV5-5	CASSLGGKHLAAGYTF	TGTGCCAGCAGCTTGGGCGGAAAGCACCTCGCGGCGGGCTACACCTTC
.	TRBJ2-7	.	TRBV19	CASSSPGGGHYEQYF	TGTGCCAGTAGTAGCCCTGGAGGAGGCCACTACGAGCAGTACTTC
.	TRBJ1-4	few	TRBV29-1	CSVRTSNEKLFF	TGCAGCGTTCGGACATCTAATGAAAAACTGTTTTTT
.	TRBJ2-5	few	TRBV6-6	CASSILGGETQYF	TGTGCCAGCAGCATACTAGGGGGAGAGACCCAGTACTTC
.	TRBJ1-2	.	TRBV15	CATSRDRAKVNGYTF	TGTGCCACCAGCAGAGACAGGGCTAAGGTTAATGGCTACACCTTC